Sequencing of this T cell receptor (beta chain) was carried out in a study of T cells in Graves' hyperthyroidism and ophthalmopathy. The CDR3 is 12 residues long. V shed 3 bases and J shed 7 bases, with 7 bases lying between them. CDR1 KGHSH and CDR2 LQKENI come from the germline V gene. The CDR3 regions of TCR beta were amplified from RNA transcripts. The HTBI primer set was used in a first-round RT-PCR of the TCR CDR3. Via MiXCR, TCRdb re-called the multiplex PCR reads, giving one row per CDR3 protein. The data show approximately 330,000 distinct CDR3 sequences, over 15% seen once. This clonotype was found many times. The patients, who ranged from 18 to 65 in age, presented with newly diagnosed hyperthyroidism lasting under 2 months.

The sequencing input was blood. The chain carries TRBV18 and TRBJ1-5; no clear D. This TCR was sampled from a woman aged 45-65 years with Graves' hyperthyroidism. The CDR3 protein is CASSPARQPQHF. The CDR3, as DNA: TGTGCCAGCTCACCGGCTCGCCAGCCCCAGCATTTT.